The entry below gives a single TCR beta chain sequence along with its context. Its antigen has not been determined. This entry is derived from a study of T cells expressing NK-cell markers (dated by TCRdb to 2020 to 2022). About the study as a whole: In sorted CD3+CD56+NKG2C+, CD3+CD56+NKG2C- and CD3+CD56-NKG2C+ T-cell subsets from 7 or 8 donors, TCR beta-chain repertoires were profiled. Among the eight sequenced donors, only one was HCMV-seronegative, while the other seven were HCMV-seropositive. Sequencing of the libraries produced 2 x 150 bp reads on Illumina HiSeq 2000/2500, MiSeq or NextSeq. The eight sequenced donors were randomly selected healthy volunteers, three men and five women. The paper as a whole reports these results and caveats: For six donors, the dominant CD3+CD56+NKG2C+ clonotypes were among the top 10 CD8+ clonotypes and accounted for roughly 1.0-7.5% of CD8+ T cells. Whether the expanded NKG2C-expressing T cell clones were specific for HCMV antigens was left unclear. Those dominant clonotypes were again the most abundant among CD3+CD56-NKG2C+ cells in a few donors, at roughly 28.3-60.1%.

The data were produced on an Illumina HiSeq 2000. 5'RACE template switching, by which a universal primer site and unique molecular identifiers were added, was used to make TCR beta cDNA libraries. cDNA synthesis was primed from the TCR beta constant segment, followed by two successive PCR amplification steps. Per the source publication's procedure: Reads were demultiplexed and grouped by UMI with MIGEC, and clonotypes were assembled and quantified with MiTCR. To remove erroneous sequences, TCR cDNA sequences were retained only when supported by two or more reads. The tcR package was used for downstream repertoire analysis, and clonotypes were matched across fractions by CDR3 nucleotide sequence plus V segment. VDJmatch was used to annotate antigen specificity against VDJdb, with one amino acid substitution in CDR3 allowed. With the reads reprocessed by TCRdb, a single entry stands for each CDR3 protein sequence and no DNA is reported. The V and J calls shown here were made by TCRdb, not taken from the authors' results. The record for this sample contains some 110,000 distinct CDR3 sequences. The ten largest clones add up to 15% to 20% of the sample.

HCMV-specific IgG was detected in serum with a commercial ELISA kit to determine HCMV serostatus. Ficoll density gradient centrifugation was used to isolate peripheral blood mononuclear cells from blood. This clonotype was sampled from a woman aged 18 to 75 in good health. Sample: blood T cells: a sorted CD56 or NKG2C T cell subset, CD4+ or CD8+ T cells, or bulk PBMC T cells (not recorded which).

The CDR3 corresponds to CASLGGGLTGELFF. The rearranged segments are TRBV10-2 and TRBJ2-2; TCRdb's D call of TRBD2 is untestable without DNA. The germline V gene yields WSHSY for CDR1 and SAAADI for CDR2. The CDR3 runs 14 amino acids, cysteine and phenylalanine included. The nucleotide record is missing.